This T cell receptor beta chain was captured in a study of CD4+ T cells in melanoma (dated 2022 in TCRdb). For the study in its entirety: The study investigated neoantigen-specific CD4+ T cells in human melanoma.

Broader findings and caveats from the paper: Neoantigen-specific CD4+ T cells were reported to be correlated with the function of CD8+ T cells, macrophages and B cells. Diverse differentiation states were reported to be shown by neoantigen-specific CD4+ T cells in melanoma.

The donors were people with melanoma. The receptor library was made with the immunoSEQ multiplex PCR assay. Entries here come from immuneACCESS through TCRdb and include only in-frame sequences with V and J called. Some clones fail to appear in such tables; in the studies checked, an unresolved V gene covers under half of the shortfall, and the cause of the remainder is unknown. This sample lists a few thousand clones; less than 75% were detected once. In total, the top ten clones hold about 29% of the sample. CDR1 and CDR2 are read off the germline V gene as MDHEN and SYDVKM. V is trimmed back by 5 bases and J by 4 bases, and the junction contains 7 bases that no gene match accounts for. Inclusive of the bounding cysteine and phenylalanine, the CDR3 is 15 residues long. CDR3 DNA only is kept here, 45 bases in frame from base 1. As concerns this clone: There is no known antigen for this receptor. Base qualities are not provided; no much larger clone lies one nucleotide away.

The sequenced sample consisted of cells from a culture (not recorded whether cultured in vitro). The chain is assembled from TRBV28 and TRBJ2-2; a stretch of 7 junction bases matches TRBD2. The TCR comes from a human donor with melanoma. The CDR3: CASSRVSGGTGELFF. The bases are TGTGCCAGCAGTAGGGTGTCGGGGGGCACCGGGGAGCTGTTTTTT.